A single sample is the source of the 15 T cell receptor beta chains below, sequenced in a study of T cell responses to AZD1222 COVID-19 vaccine. Here immunoSEQ multiplex PCR was the method, and the copy in TCRdb shows in-frame clones only, minus some. The sample consists of just over 80,000 clones, approximately 90% of them appearing once. The specimen was peripheral blood, collected on day 0 of AZD1222 vaccination. The receptors stem from an adult in good health.

J is TRBJ2-7 and V is TRBV2; D may be TRBD2 (5 bases). V gave up 6 bases and J gave up 0 bases, with 12 bases separating them. Germline CDR1 and CDR2: SNHLY and FYNNEI. The CDR3 runs 14 residues. The CDR3 is CASRRTGGSYEQYF. CDR3 sequence (DNA): TGTGCCAGCAGACGGACTGGCGGCTCCTACGAGCAGTACTTC.

The chain links TRBV6-5 to TRBJ1-6; the D is unclear. V was pared by 0 bases and J by 7 bases, with 13 bases between. CDR1 and CDR2 from the germline V gene are MNHEY and SVGAGI. This CDR3 comprises 16 residues. This CDR3 reads CASSYSSQLPNSPLHF. CDR3 DNA sequence: TGTGCCAGCAGTTACTCGAGCCAGCTACCGAATTCACCCCTCCACTTT.

The V call is TRBV13, the J call TRBJ2-2; the D is unclear. Per the germline V gene, CDR1 is PRHDT and CDR2 is FYEKMQ (reference sequence). V gave up 6 bases and J gave up 8 bases, with 7 bases separating them. The CDR3 runs 11 residues. The CDR3 sequence: CASRRGGELFF. The CDR3 DNA follows: TGTGCCAGCAGGCGTGGGGGGGAGCTGTTTTTT. The full variable domain, rest sourced from reference TRBV13 and TRBJ2-2, is AAGVIQSPRHLIKEKRETATLKCYPIPRHDTVYWYQQGPGQDPQFLISFYEKMQSDKGSIPDRFSAQQFSDYHSELNMSSLELGDSALYFCASRRGGELFFGEGSRLTVL.

V and J are TRBV6-5 and TRBJ1-1; D is possibly TRBD1 (5 bases). V was trimmed by 6 bases and J by 5 bases, leaving 16 bases between them. The CDR3 is 14 residues long. Germline V CDR1 and CDR2: MNHEY, SVGAGI. In DNA, the CDR3 is TGTGCCAGCAGCCGACGGGGGAGGGAGACTGAAGCTTTCTTT. As protein: CASSRRGRETEAFF.

Only a few counts were recorded for this clone. This rearrangement joins TRBV9 to TRBJ1-2, with 7 nucleotides matching TRBD1. CDR1 and CDR2 (germline): SGDLS, YYNGEE. The V segment lost 4 bases and the J segment 5 bases; nucleotides outside the gene matches: 17. The CDR3 has 17 amino acids. The CDR3 reads CASSPGSRGFEKYGYTF. DNA of the CDR3: TGTGCCAGCAGCCCCGGGAGCAGGGGGTTCGAAAAATATGGCTACACCTTC. The whole variable domain, remainder taken from reference TRBV9 and TRBJ1-2, is DSGVTQTPKHLITATGQRVTLRCSPRSGDLSVYWYQQSLDQGLQFLIQYYNGEERAKGNILERFSAQQFPDLHSELNLSSLELGDSALYFCASSPGSRGFEKYGYTFGSGTRLTVV.

This clone showed up just once. The chain joins TRBV30 to TRBJ1-5; D is uncertain. From germline, CDR1 is GTSNPN and CDR2 SVGIG (reference sequence). The CDR3 spans 14 residues. V was shortened by 0 bases and J by 5 bases, with 11 bases between the two germline ends. The CDR3 nucleotides are TGTGCCTGGAGTGTAGTATCATCGGATCAGCCCCAGCATTTT. It encodes CAWSVVSSDQPQHF.

This chain links TRBV5-4 with TRBJ2-7, with D perhaps matching TRBD1 or TRBD2 (5 bases each). This CDR3 has 15 residues. Germline V lookup: CDR1 SGHNT, CDR2 YYREEE (reference sequence). V lost 3 bases and J 2 bases, leaving 15 bases between the germline ends. The CDR3 spells CASSYRDGHTYEQYF. CDR3 sequence (DNA): TGTGCCAGCAGCTATAGGGACGGTCATACCTACGAGCAGTACTTC.

This clone was found a few times. The CDR3 region is CASSQGGRLNSPLHF. CDR3 nucleotide sequence: TGTGCCAGCAGCCAAGGAGGCCGTTTGAATTCACCCCTCCACTTT. The rearrangement links TRBV3-1 (or the pseudogene TRBV3-2) to TRBJ1-6, with unresolved D. CDR1 is LGHDT, CDR2 YNNKEL, per germline (reference sequence). Trimming left V 1 base short and J 7 bases short, with 11 bases between. The CDR3 length is 15 residues.

The chain's CDR3 is CASSGGLAGVNEQFF. In DNA form, the CDR3 reads TGTGCCAGCAGCGGGGGACTAGCGGGGGTTAATGAGCAGTTCTTC. This chain links TRBV9 with TRBJ2-1; 14 bases map to TRBD2. Germline CDR1 is SGDLS and CDR2 is YYNGEE. The CDR3 runs 15 residues. Trimming removed 3 bases from V and 7 bases from J; junction bases left unmatched: 3.

The rearrangement links TRBV6-5 to TRBJ1-6, with a tentative D call TRBD1 (6 bases). Germline V gives CDR1 MNHEY, CDR2 SVGAGI. This CDR3 has 16 residues. V lost 2 bases, J lost 10 bases, and 18 bases lay in between. The CDR3 DNA reads as TGTGCCAGCAGTTACGGGGCAGGCCCTAGGGGGTCACCCCTCCACTTT. This sequence encodes CASSYGAGPRGSPLHF.

The V gene is TRBV19, the J gene TRBJ1-1; no clear D. The CDR3 totals 11 residues. V lost 10 bases to trimming and J lost 3 bases, with 9 bases between them. CDR1 is LNHDA, CDR2 SQIVND, per germline (reference sequence). The CDR3, as DNA: TGTGCCACCCCCAATCACACTGAAGCTTTCTTT. Residues: CATPNHTEAFF. Full variable domain (rest looked up from reference TRBV19 and TRBJ1-1): DGGITQSPKYLFRKEGQNVTLSCEQNLNHDAMYWYRQDPGQGLRLIYYSQIVNDFQKGDIAEGYSVSREKKESFPLTVTSAQKNPTAFYLCATPNHTEAFFGQGTRLTVV.

The V gene is TRBV13, the J gene TRBJ2-7, with D unresolved. Trimming removed 5 bases from V and 2 bases from J, with 13 bases in between. In germline, CDR1 is PRHDT, CDR2 FYEKMQ (reference sequence). CDR3 length equals 14 residues. The CDR3: CASSPLSNPYEQYF. In nucleotides, the CDR3 is TGTGCCAGCAGCCCCCTGAGCAACCCCTACGAGCAGTACTTC.

V usage is TRBV7-6 and J usage is TRBJ2-7, with TRBD1 matching over 11 bases. The germline V gene encodes CDR1 SGHVS and CDR2 FNYEAQ. The V gene end was trimmed by 5 bases and the J gene end by 4 bases; junction bases not matched to a gene: 7. The CDR3 sequence is 15 residues long. In DNA form, the CDR3 reads TGTGCCAGCAGCAGCGGGACAGGGGGGTTATACGAGCAGTACTTC. Translation gives CASSSGTGGLYEQYF. The variable domain in full, completed from reference TRBV7-6 and TRBJ2-7, reads GAGVSQSPRYKVTKRGQDVALRCDPISGHVSLYWYRQALGQGPEFLTYFNYEAQQDKSGLPNDRFSAERPEGSISTLTIQRTEQRDSAMYRCASSSGTGGLYEQYFGPGTRLTVT.

The rearrangement links TRBV18 to TRBJ1-1; D is perhaps TRBD1 (5 bases). The length of the CDR3 is 14 residues. V lost 2 bases, J lost 1 base, and 8 bases lay in between. Germline V lookup: CDR1 KGHSH, CDR2 LQKENI. The CDR3 coding sequence is TGTGCCAGCTCACCATTCGGGGGGAACACTGAAGCTTTCTTT. It specifies CASSPFGGNTEAFF.

V is TRBV4-2 and J is TRBJ2-1; 10 bases map to TRBD1. Germline lookup yields CDR1 LGHNA and CDR2 YNFKEQ. V lost 6 bases to trimming and J lost 6 bases; unmatched junction nucleotides: 11. There are 16 residues in the CDR3. The CDR3, as DNA: TGTGCCAGCAGTAAGGAACCGGGACAGGGGACCAATGAGCAGTTCTTC. Its protein is CASSKEPGQGTNEQFF.